This T cell receptor beta chain is from a study of T cells after posttransplantation cyclophosphamide. CDR3 size: 16 residues. V was clipped by 5 bases and J by 7 bases; unmatched bases: 13. CDR1 and CDR2 from the germline V gene are LNHNV and YYDKDF (reference sequence). In this sample, this clone turned up many times. Antigen unknown. The repertoire was sequenced with immunoSEQ multiplex PCR; TCRdb's copy has only in-frame clones and lacks some. The repertoire shows several thousand clones, none seen only once; the top ten take more than 9%. Study conclusions and caveats: TRB overlap between skin or GI tissue T cells and blood was limited. Recipient CMV seropositivity and CMV reactivation strongly tracked TRB clonality.

Busulfan-fludarabine conditioning, marrow transplant, and cyclophosphamide on days +3 and +4 were administered. The material was PBMCs, obtained after allogeneic stem cell transplant with posttransplant cyclophosphamide. This sequence was found in a female patient aged 45-60 years who received an allogeneic stem cell transplant from a related donor, was CMV-positive, and had no GVHD. Among the T cells, some may be from the graft donor. The rearrangement links TRBV15 to TRBJ2-1, with 8 bases that match TRBD2. CDR3 amino acids: CATSGPGLGDFNEQFF. The CDR3 DNA is TGTGCCACCAGCGGACCGGGACTAGGAGACTTTAATGAGCAGTTCTTC.